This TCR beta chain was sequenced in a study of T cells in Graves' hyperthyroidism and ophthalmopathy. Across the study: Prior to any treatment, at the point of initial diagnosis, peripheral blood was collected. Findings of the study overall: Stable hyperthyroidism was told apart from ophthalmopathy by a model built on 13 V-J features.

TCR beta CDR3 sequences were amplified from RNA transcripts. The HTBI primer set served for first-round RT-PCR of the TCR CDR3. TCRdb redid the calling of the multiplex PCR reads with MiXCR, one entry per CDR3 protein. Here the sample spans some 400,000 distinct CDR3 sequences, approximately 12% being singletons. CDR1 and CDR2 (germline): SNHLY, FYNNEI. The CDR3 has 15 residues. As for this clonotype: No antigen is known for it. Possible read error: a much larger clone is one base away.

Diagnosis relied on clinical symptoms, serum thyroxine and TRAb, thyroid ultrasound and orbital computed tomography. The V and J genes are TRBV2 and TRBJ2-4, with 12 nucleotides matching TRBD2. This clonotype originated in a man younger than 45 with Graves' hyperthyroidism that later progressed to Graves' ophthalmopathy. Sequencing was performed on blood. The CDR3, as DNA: TGTGCCAGCAGACCTAGCGGGGGGGCCAAAACCATTCAGTACTTC. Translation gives CASRPSGGAKTIQYF.